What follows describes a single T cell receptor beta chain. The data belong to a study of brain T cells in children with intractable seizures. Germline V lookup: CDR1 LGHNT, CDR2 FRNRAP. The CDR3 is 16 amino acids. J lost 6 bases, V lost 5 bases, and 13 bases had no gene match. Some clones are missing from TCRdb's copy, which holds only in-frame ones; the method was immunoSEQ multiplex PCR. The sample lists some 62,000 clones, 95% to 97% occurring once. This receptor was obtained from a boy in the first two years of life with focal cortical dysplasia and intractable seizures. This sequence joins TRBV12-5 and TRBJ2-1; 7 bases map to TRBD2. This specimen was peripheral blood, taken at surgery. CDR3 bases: TGTGCTAGTGGTAACATCCTACCGGGAGGTCCCAATGAGCAGTTCTTC. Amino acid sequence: CASGNILPGGPNEQFF. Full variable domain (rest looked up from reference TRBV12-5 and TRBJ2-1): DARVTQTPRHKVTEMGQEVTMRCQPILGHNTVFWYRQTMMQGLELLAYFRNRAPLDDSGMPKDRFSAEMPDATLATLKIQPSEPRDSAVYFCASGNILPGGPNEQFFGPGTRLTVL.